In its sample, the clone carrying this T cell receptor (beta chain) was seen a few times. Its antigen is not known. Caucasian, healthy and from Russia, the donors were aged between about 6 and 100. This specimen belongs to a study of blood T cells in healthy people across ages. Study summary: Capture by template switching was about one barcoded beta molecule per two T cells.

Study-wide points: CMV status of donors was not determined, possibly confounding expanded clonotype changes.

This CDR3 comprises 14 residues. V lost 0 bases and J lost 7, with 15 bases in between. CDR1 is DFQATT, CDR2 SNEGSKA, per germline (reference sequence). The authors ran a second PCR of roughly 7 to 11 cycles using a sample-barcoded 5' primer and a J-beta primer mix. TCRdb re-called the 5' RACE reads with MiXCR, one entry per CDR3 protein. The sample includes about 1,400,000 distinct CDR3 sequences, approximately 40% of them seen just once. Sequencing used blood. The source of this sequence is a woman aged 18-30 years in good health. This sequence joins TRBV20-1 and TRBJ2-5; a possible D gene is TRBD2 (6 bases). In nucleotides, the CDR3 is TGCAGTGCTAGAGAGGGTCCCCGACTAGGGACCCAGTACTTC. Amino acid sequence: CSAREGPRLGTQYF.